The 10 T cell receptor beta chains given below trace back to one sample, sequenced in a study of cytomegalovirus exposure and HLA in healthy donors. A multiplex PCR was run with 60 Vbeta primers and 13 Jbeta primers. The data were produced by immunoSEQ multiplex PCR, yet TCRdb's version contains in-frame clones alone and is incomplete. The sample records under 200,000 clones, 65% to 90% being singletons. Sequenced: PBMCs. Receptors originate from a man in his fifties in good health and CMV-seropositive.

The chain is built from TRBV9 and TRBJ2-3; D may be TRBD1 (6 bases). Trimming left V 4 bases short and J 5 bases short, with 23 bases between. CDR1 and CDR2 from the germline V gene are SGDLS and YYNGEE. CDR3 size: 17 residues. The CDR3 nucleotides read TGTGCCAGCAGCCCCCGCCCGACAGGAGTACTGGGAGATACGCAGTATTTT. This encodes CASSPRPTGVLGDTQYF.

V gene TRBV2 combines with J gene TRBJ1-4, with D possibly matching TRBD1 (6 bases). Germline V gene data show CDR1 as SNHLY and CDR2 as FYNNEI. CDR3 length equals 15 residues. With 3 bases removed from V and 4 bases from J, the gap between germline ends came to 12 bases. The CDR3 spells CASSDSGQYNEKLFF. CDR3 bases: TGTGCCAGCAGTGATTCTGGACAGTATAATGAAAAACTGTTTTTT.

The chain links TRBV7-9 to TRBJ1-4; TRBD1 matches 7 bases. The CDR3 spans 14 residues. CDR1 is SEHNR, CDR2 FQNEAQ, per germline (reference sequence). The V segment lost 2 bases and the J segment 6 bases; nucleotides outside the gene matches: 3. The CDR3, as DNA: TGTGCCAGCAGCTTAATCCAGGGGGATGAAAAACTGTTTTTT. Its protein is CASSLIQGDEKLFF.

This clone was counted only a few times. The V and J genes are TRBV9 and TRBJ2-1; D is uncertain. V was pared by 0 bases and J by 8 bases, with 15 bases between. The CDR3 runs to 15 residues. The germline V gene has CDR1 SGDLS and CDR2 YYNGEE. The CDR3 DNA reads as TGTGCCAGCAGCGTAGATGTCCTTCCGAGCGATGAGCAGTTCTTC. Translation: CASSVDVLPSDEQFF.

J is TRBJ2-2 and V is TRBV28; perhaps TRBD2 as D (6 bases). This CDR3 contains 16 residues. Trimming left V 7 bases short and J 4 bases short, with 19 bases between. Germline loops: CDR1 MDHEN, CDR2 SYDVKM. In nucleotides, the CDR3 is TGTGCCAGCACCGAAGCGACAAGGCGGGGCACCGGGGAGCTGTTTTTT. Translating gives CASTEATRRGTGELFF.

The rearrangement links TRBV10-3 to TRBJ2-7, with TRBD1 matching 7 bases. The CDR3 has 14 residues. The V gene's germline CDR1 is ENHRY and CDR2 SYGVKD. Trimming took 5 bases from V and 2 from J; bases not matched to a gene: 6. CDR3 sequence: CAISSGTDTYEQYF. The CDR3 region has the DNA TGTGCCATCAGTTCCGGGACAGATACCTACGAGCAGTACTTC.

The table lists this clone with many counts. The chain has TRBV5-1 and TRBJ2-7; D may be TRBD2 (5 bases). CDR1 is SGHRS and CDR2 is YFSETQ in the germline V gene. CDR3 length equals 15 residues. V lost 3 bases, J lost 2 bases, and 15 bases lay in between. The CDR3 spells CASSSKTSGAYEQYF. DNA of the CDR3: TGCGCCAGCAGCTCGAAAACTAGTGGGGCCTACGAGCAGTACTTC.

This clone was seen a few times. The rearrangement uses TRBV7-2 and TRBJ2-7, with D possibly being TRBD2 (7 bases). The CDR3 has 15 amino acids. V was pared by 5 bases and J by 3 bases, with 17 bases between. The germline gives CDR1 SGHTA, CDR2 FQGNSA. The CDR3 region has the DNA TGTGCCAGCAGCCCGGAGGGGGGGAACCTCTACGAGCAGTACTTC. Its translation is CASSPEGGNLYEQYF.

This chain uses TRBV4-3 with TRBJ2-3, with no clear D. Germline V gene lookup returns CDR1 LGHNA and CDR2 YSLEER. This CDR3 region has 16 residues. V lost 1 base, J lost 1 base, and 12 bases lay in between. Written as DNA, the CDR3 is TGCGCCAGCAGCCAAGGGAGTTCCTGGGGCACAGATACGCAGTATTTT. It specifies CASSQGSSWGTDTQYF.

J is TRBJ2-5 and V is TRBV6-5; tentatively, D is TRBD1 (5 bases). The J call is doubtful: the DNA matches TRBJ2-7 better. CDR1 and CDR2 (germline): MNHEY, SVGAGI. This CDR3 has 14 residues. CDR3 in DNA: TGTGCCAGCGTAAGGGTTGCAGGGATCTACGAGCAGTACTTC. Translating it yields CASVRVAGIYEQYF.